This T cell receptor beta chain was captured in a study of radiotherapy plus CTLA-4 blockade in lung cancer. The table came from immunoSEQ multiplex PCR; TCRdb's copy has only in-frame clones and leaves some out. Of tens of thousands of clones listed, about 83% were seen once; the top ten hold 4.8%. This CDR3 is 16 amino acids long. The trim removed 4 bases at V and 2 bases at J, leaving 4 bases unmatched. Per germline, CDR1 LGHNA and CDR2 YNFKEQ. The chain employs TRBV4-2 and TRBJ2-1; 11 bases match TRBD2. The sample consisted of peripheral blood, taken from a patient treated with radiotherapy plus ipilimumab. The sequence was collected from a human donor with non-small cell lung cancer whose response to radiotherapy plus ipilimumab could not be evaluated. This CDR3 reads CASSRTTSGAYNEQFF. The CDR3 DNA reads TGTGCCAGCAGCCGGACGACTAGCGGGGCCTACAATGAGCAGTTCTTC.